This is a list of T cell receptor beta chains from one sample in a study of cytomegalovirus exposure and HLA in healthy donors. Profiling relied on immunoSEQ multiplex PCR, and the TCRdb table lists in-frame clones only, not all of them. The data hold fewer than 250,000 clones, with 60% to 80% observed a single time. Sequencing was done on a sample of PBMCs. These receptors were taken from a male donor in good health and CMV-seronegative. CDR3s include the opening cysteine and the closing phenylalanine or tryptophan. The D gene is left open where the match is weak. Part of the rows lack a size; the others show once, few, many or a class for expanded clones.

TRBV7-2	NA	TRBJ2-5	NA	CASSLRTSGETQYF	TGTGCCAGCAGCTTACGGACCAGCGGGGAGACCCAGTACTTC
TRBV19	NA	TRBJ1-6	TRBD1	CASSTGGGSPLHF	TGTGCCAGTAGCACAGGGGGAGGATCACCCCTCCACTTT
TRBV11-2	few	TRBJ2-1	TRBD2	CASSLLAGGPNEQFF	TGTGCCAGCAGCCTCCTAGCGGGGGGGCCCAATGAGCAGTTCTTC
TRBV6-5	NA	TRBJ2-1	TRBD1	CASSYVTGAGEQFF	TGTGCCAGCAGTTACGTGACAGGGGCTGGTGAGCAGTTCTTC
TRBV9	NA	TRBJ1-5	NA	CASSADTLNQPQHF	TGTGCCAGCAGCGCGGACACTCTCAATCAGCCCCAGCATTTT
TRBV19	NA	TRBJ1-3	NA	CASRETASSGNTIYF	TGTGCCAGCAGAGAGACAGCTTCCTCTGGAAACACCATATATTTT
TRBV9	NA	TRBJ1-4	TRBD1	CASSVGQGLANEKLFF	TGTGCCAGCAGCGTAGGACAGGGCTTGGCTAATGAAAAACTGTTTTTT
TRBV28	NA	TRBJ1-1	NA	CASSLIAAQAALFIYF	TGTGCCAGCAGTTTAATCGCAGCTCAGGCCGCCCTTTTCATCTATTTT
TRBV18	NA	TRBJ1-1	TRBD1	CASSPVQGLNTEAFF	TGTGCCAGCTCGCCGGTACAGGGGCTGAACACTGAAGCTTTCTTT
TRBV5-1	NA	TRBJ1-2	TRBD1	CASSTLGTGDGYTF	TGCGCCAGCAGCACGCTAGGGACAGGGGATGGCTACACCTTC
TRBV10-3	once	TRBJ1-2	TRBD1	CAISVDRELTNYGYTF	TGTGCCATCAGTGTAGACAGGGAACTTACTAACTATGGCTACACCTTC
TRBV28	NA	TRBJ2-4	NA	CASSQLDSSKNIQYF	TGTGCCAGCAGTCAACTGGACAGCAGCAAAAACATTCAGTACTTC
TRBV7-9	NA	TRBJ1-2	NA	CASSLSVGAGYTF	TGTGCCAGCAGCTTATCGGTAGGGGCTGGCTACACCTTC
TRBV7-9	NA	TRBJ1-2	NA	CASSLSLGGYTF	TGTGCCAGCAGCTTAAGTCTAGGTGGCTACACCTTC
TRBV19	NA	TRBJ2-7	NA	CASRGLRYEQYF	TGTGCCAGTAGAGGACTTCGCTACGAGCAGTACTTC
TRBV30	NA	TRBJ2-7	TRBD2	CAWSVGSGRSYEQYF	TGTGCCTGGAGTGTAGGTAGCGGGAGGTCCTACGAGCAGTACTTC
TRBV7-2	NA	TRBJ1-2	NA	CASRNDRTYGYTF	TGTGCCAGCAGAAACGACAGGACCTATGGCTACACCTTC
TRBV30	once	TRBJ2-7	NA	CACTRTDYSYEQYF	TGTGCCTGCACTAGGACGGACTACTCCTACGAGCAGTACTTC
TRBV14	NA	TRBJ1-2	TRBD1	CASSQDGPGQGVYGYTF	TGTGCCAGCAGCCAAGATGGCCCGGGACAGGGGGTTTATGGCTACACCTTC
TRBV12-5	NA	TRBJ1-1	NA	CASGTLTPSGLTEAFF	TGTGCTAGTGGTACTCTGACACCCTCAGGGCTCACTGAAGCTTTCTTT
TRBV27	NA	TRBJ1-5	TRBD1	CASSPLGGAGSNQPQHF	TGTGCCAGCAGTCCCCTAGGGGGCGCAGGTAGCAATCAGCCCCAGCATTTT
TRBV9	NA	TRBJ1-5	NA	CASSVEDSTPQHF	TGTGCCAGCAGCGTAGAAGACAGCACGCCCCAGCATTTT
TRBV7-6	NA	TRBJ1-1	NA	CASSAYLGRENTEAFF	TGTGCCAGCAGCGCCTACTTAGGGAGGGAGAACACTGAAGCTTTCTTT
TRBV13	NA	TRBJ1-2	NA	CASSLESGANYGYTF	TGTGCCAGCAGCTTAGAGTCAGGGGCTAACTATGGCTACACCTTC
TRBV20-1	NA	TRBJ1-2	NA	CSAAVRVGYTF	TGCAGTGCAGCAGTCAGGGTTGGCTACACCTTC
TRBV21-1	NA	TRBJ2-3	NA	CASSPQRWAGGAQSDTQYF	NA
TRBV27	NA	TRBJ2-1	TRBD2	CASISQRGNEQFF	TGTGCCAGCATCTCCCAGCGGGGTAATGAGCAGTTCTTC
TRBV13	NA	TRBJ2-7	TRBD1	CASSAYRGVGYEQYF	TGTGCCAGCAGCGCCTACAGGGGGGTTGGCTACGAGCAGTACTTC
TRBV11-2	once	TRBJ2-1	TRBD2	CASSPQLTSGGAVGEQFF	TGTGCCAGCAGCCCCCAACTCACTAGCGGGGGGGCCGTAGGTGAGCAGTTCTTC
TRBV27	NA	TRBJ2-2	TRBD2	CASSPSGAGELFF	TGTGCCAGCAGTCCTAGCGGGGCAGGGGAGCTGTTTTTT
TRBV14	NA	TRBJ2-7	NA	CASSQGLSPVYEQYF	TGTGCCAGCAGCCAAGGGCTCTCGCCTGTCTACGAGCAGTACTTC
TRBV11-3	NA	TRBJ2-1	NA	CASSLRGISYNEQFF	TGTGCCAGCAGCTTACGAGGAATCTCCTACAATGAGCAGTTCTTC
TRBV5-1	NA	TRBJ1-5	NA	CASSWGLREVQSYSNQPQHF	TGCGCCAGCAGCTGGGGGCTCAGGGAAGTGCAGAGCTATAGCAATCAGCCCCAGCATTTT
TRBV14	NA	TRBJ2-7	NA	CASSQGRGLRNEQYF	TGTGCCAGCAGCCAAGGCAGGGGCCTAAGGAACGAGCAGTACTTC
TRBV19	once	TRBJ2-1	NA	CASSIDREQFF	TGTGCCAGTAGTATTGACAGGGAGCAGTTCTTC
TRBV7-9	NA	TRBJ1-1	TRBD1	CSSSLERTGEAFF	TGTTCCAGCAGCTTAGAGAGGACAGGGGAAGCTTTCTTT
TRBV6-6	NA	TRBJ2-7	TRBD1	CASNFDRGPYEQYF	TGTGCCAGCAATTTCGACAGGGGGCCCTACGAGCAGTACTTC
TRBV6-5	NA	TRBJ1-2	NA	CASSVILRRGYGYTF	TGTGCCAGCAGTGTTATTCTCCGCCGAGGATATGGCTACACCTTC